This TCR beta chain was identified during a study of tumor-infiltrating lymphocytes in primary liver carcinoma. Investigators took RNA and DNA out together from about 21-30 mg of unsorted bulk tissue. Starting material of about 450 ng total RNA yielded TCR beta cDNA via a constant-region primer. What produced the TCR beta libraries was three nested multiplex PCR rounds using slightly modified ARM-PCR. A C-beta reverse primer was combined with TRBV1-TRBV30 forward primers in the first two PCR rounds, and each round had 9 to 10 cycles. TCRdb re-called the multiplex PCR reads with MiXCR, one entry per CDR3 protein. The sample includes approximately 30,000 distinct CDR3 sequences, 60% to 80% of them seen just once. The CDR3 contains 16 residues. The V gene's germline CDR1 is SGHAT and CDR2 FQNNGV. With V trimmed by 11 bases and J by 5 bases, 20 bases remained unmatched.

The chain recombines TRBV11-2 with TRBJ2-5; 7 bases are a match to TRBD2. The receptor was isolated from a woman in her 30s with primary liver carcinoma and hepatitis B virus infection. Sequenced sample: liver tumor tissue from sampling region 3. This sample's subset: tumor region T3, left-lateral pole. CDR3 in amino acids: CARIRGLAGGVETQYF. The CDR3 coding sequence is TGTGCCCGCATCCGGGGATTAGCGGGTGGGGTTGAGACCCAGTACTTC.